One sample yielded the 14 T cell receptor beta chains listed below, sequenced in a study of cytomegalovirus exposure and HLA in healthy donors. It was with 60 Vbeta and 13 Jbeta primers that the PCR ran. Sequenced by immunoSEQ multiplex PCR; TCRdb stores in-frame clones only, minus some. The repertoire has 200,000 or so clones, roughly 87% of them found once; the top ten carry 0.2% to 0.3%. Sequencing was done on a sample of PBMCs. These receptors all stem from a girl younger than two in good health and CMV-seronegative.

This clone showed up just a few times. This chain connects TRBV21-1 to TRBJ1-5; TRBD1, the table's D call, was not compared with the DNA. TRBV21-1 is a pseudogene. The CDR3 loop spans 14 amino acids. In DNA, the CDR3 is TGTGCCAGCAATTACAGGGGGCTACATCAGCCCCAGCATTTT. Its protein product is CASNYRGLHQPQHF.

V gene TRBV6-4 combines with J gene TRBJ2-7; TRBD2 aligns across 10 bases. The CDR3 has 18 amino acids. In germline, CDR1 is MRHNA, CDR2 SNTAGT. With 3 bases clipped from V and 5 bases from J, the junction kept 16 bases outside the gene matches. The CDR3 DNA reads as TGTGCCAGCAGTGAGGGGGACTCGCTAGCGGGAGTTTTACACGAGCAGTACTTC. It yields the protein CASSEGDSLAGVLHEQYF.

DNA of the CDR3: TGTGCCAGCAGTGAAACCGTCGAGGGAGGGCAGTACTTC. Its translation is CASSETVEGGQYF. The genes are TRBV2 and TRBJ2-7; tentative D call: TRBD2 (6 bases). The CDR3 spans 13 residues. V was trimmed by 2 bases and J by 9 bases, leaving 14 bases between them. Per germline, CDR1 SNHLY and CDR2 FYNNEI.

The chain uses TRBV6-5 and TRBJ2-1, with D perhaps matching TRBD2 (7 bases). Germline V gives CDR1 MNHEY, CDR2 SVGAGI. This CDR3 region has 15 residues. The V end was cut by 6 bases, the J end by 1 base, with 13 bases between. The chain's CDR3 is CASRGEGGSYNEQFF. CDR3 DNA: TGTGCCAGCAGGGGCGAGGGGGGGTCCTACAATGAGCAGTTCTTC.

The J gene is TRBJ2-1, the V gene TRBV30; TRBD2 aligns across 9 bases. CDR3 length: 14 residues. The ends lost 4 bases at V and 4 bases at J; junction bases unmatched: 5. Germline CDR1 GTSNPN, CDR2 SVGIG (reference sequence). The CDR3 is CAWISLAGYNEQFF. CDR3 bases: TGTGCCTGGATTAGCCTAGCGGGGTACAATGAGCAGTTCTTC.

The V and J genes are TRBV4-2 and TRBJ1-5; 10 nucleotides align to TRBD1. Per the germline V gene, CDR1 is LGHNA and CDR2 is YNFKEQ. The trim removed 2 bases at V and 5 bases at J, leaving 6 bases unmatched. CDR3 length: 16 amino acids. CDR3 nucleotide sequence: TGTGCCAGCAGCCAAACCGGGACAGGGGCAGATCAGCCCCAGCATTTT. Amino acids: CASSQTGTGADQPQHF.

For the CDR3, the DNA is TGCGCCAGCAGCCAAACCATTAGCGGGACCCTCAATGAGCAGTTCTTC. As protein: CASSQTISGTLNEQFF. The chain has TRBV4-3 and TRBJ2-1; TRBD2 matches at 8 bases. This CDR3 is built from 16 residues. Trimming cost V 2 bases and J 6 bases; bases outside gene matches: 9. CDR1 and CDR2 from the germline V gene are LGHNA and YSLEER.

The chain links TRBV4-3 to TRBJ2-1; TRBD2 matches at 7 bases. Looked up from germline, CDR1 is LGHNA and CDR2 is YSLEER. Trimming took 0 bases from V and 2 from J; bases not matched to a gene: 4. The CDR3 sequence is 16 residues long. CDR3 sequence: CASSQDSRGAYNEQFF. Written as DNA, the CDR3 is TGCGCCAGCAGCCAAGATTCCCGGGGGGCCTACAATGAGCAGTTCTTC.

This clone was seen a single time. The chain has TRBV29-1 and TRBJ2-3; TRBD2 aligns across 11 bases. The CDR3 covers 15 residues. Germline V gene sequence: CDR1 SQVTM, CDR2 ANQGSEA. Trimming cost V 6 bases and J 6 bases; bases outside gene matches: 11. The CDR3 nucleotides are TGCAGCGTCGCCCGACTAGCGGGGAGGAGGGATACGCAGTATTTT. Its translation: CSVARLAGRRDTQYF.

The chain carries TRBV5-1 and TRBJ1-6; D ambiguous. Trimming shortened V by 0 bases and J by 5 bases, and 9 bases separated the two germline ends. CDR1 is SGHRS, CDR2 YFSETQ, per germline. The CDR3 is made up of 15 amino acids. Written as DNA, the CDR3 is TGCGCCAGCAGCTTGGGGGTGAGGCATAATTCACCCCTCCACTTT. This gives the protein CASSLGVRHNSPLHF.

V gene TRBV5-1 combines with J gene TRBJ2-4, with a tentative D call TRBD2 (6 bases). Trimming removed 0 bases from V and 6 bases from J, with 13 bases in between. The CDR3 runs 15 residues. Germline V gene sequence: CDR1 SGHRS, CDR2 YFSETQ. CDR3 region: CASSLGRDQANIQYF. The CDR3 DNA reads TGCGCCAGCAGCTTGGGGCGGGACCAGGCAAACATTCAGTACTTC.

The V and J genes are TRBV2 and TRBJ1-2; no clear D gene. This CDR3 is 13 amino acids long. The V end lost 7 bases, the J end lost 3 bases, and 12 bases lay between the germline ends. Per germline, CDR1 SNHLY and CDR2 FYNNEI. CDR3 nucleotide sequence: TGTGCCAGCAAATTAAGTGCGGACTATGGCTACACCTTC. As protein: CASKLSADYGYTF.

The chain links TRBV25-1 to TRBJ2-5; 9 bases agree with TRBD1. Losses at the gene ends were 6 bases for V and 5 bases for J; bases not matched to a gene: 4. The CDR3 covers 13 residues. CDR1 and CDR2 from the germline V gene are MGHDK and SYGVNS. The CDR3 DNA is TGTGCCAGCAGCCGACAGGGGGTCGAGACCCAGTACTTC. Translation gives CASSRQGVETQYF.

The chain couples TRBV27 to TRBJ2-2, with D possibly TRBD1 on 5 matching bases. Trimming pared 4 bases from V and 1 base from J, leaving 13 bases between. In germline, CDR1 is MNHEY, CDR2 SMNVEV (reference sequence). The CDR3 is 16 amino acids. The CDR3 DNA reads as TGTGCCAGCAGTTGGTCTGCAGGGCAGAACACCGGGGAGCTGTTTTTT. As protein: CASSWSAGQNTGELFF.